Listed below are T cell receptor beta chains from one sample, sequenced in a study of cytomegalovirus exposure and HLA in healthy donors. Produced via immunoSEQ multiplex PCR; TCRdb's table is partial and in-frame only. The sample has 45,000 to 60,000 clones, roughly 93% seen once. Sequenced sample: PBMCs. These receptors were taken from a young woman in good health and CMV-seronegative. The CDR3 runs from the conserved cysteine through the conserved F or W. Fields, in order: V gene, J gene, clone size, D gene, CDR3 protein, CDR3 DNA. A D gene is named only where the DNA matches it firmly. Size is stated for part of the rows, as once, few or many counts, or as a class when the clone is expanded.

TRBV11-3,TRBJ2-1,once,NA,CASSLGRSNEQFF,TGTGCCAGCAGCTTAGGAAGGAGCAATGAGCAGTTCTTC
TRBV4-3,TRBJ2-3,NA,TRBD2,CASSIRTSVSTDTQYF,TGCGCCAGCTCGATTCGGACTAGCGTTAGCACAGATACGCAGTATTTT
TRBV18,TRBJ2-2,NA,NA,CASSGTSPGTGELFF,TGTGCCAGCTCAGGCACCTCTCCAGGCACCGGGGAGCTGTTTTTT
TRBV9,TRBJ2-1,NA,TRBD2,CASSVTSGVNNEQFF,TGTGCCAGCAGCGTAACCAGCGGGGTCAACAATGAGCAGTTCTTC
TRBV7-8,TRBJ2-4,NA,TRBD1,CASSPGTVNKNIQYF,TGTGCCAGCAGCCCCGGGACAGTGAACAAAAACATTCAGTACTTC
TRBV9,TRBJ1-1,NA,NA,CASSPGAEAEAFF,TGTGCCAGCAGCCCCGGCGCGGAAGCTGAAGCTTTCTTT
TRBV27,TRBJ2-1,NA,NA,CASSLSGRSAIEQFF,TGTGCCAGCAGTTTATCCGGCAGGTCTGCTATTGAGCAGTTCTTC
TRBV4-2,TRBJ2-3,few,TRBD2,CASSQGSGDTDTQYF,TGTGCCAGCAGCCAAGGTAGCGGGGACACAGATACGCAGTATTTT
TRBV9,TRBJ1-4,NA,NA,CASSVGVSNEKLFF,TGTGCCAGCAGCGTGGGCGTGTCGAATGAAAAACTGTTTTTT
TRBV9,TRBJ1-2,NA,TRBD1,CASMGQKDGYTF,TGTGCCAGCATGGGACAGAAAGATGGCTACACCTTC
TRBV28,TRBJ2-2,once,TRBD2,CASSLGGGGTGELFF,TGTGCCAGCAGTTTAGGCGGGGGTGGCACTGGGGAGCTGTTTTTT
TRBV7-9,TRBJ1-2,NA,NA,CASSLVQTANYGYTF,TGTGCCAGCAGCTTAGTACAGACGGCTAACTATGGCTACACCTTC
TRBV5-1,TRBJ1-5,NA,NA,CASSPYPAASNQPQHF,TGCGCCAGCAGCCCCTACCCCGCGGCTAGCAATCAGCCCCAGCATTTT
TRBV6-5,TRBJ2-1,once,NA,CASSYHTSRALTEQFF,TGTGCCAGCAGTTACCACACGTCGAGGGCACTCACTGAGCAGTTCTTC
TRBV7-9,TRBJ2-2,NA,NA,CASSPTSPDGNTGELFF,TGTGCCAGCAGCCCTACTAGTCCAGATGGGAACACCGGGGAGCTGTTTTTT